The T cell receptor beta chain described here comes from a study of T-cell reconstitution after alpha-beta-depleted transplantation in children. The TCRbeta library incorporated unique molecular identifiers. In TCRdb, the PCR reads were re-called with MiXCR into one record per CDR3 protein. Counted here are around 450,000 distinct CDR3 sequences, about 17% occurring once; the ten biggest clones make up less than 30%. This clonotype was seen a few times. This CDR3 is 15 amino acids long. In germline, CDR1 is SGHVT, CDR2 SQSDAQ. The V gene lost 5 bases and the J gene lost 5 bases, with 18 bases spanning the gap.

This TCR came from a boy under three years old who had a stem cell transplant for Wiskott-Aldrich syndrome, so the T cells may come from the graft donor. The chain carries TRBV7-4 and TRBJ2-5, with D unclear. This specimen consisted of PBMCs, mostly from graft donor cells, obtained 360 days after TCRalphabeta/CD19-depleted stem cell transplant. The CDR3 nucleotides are TGTGCCAGCAGCACCCATGGTGGTCACAATGAGACCCAGTACTTC. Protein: CASSTHGGHNETQYF.